This T cell receptor beta chain was found in a study of T cells in Graves' hyperthyroidism and ophthalmopathy (dated by TCRdb to between 2018 and 2021). A note on the overall study: Peripheral blood samples were taken at initial diagnosis, before any treatment was given. Once sampling was done, hyperthyroidism patients were given methimazole at a starting dose of 30 mg daily, whereas ophthalmopathy patients were given high-dose intravenous methylprednisolone. In addition, the study compared T-cell repertoires in thyroid tissue and in blood from roughly six Graves' hyperthyroidism patients. The paper reports TCR Vbeta CDR3 sequencing of some 140 peripheral blood samples: 40 to 45 ophthalmopathy, fewer than 80 hyperthyroidism and approximately 17 progressor patients. For training and testing, the 100 or so patients in the discovery cohort were randomly divided in a 7:3 ratio. To identify distinguishing TCR V-J signatures, a discovery cohort of around 100 patients was used, comprising 40 to 45 with Graves' ophthalmopathy and under 60 with stable Graves' hyperthyroidism. Whether ophthalmopathy could be predicted prospectively was tested in an independent validation cohort made up of about 18 hyperthyroidism patients plus 17 patients who later progressed to ophthalmopathy. The study at large found these results: Most expanded thyroid clonotypes (frequency above 0.001) were also detected in blood, suggesting blood repertoires may reflect thyroid immune responses. No statistical method was used to set the sample size in advance, and investigators knew the group allocation. A 13 V-J signature model separated ophthalmopathy from stable hyperthyroidism, with approximately 86% sensitivity and 81.08% specificity in cross-validation and 80%/75% in testing. In validation, the model predicted progression to ophthalmopathy with over 65% sensitivity and approximately 74% specificity, a median of about six months before onset.

Amplification of TCR beta CDR3 regions was carried out from RNA transcripts. The first round of RT-PCR for the TCR CDR3 was performed with the HTBI primer set and the Qiagen OneStep RT-PCR kit. Libraries were constructed in a second round of multiplex PCR, after which size selection and purification were performed. The libraries were sequenced on an Illumina HiSeq2000 using paired-end 100 bp reads. The authors' analysis ran thus. SOAPnuke was used to process the raw data, removing reads that contained adapters or uncalled bases, had a mean Phred below 15, or lacked an exact match to the constant primer or identifier. COPE v1.2.5 was used to merge the high-quality paired reads, and each unique nucleotide sequence was defined as a clonotype. Clonotypes were aligned to IMGT TRBV, TRBD and TRBJ reference segments using MiTCR v1.1. The analysis included only V-J combinations with a frequency above 0.0001, which together covered roughly 99% of the repertoires. The TCS score was defined as the ratio of F50 (clonal expansion) to E x V (chaos), calculated using BLOSUM62-based TCRdist between CDR3 peptides within each V-J. Welch's t-statistics and random forest reduced just over 500 V-J features to around 14, which were used in a naive Bayes classifier (R e1071). TCRdb trimmed the raw reads at Q25, called clones with MiXCR and kept productive beta chains. Every CDR3 protein is listed once, alongside the most common genes and DNA of its rows. The V and J calls and clone size are TCRdb's, not the authors'. This sample lists around 600,000 distinct CDR3 sequences; roughly 14% were detected once. The top ten clonotypes cover around 13% of the sample.

In the ophthalmopathy patients, disease was moderately to severely active, with a Clinical Activity Score of 3 or more, a NOSPECS grade of 4 or more, and a duration of less than 3 months. Any patient with an uncontrolled infection, another autoimmune disease, pregnancy or lactation was excluded. Diagnoses relied on clinical symptoms, serum thyroxine and TRAb, thyroid ultrasound and orbital computed tomography. Ficoll-Paque density gradient centrifugation was used to isolate PBMCs from about 9 ml of fresh peripheral blood. Total RNA was extracted using Trizol reagent, and RNA quality was assessed on an Agilent 2100 Bioanalyzer. V drops 0 bases and J drops 3 bases, leaving 12 bases in between. The CDR3 spans 15 residues, from the cysteine through the phenylalanine. The only DNA kept is the CDR3, 45 bases in frame from the first base. CDR1 SGHNT and CDR2 YENEEA were looked up in the germline V gene.

This clonotype came up many times. Its specific antigen is unknown. No base quality information exists; no much larger clone differs at one position. Sequences were obtained from blood. The V and J segments used are TRBV11-3 and TRBJ2-7; the D gene is unclear. The clonotype comes from a woman aged 45-65 years with Graves' ophthalmopathy. The DNA sequence reads TGTGCCAGCAGCTTAGAAACCGGAGCGTTCTACGAGCAGTACTTC. Translation gives CASSLETGAFYEQYF.